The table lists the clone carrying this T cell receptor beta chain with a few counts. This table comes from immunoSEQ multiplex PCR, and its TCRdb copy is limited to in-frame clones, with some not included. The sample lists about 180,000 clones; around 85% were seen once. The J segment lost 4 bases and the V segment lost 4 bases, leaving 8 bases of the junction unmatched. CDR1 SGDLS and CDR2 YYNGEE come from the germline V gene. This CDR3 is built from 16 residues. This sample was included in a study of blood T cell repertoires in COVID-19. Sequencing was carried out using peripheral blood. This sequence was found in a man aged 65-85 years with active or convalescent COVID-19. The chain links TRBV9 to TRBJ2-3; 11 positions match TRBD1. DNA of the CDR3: TGTGCCAGCAGCTCGCTACCGGGACAGGGGGCAGATACGCAGTATTTT. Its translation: CASSSLPGQGADTQYF.